This is a list of T cell receptor beta chains from one sample in a study of OX40 agonist ivuxolimab in advanced cancers. The repertoire was sequenced with immunoSEQ multiplex PCR; TCRdb's copy has only in-frame clones and lacks some. The table lists 34,000 or so clones, 90% to 95% of them singletons. Sequenced here: CD4+ or CD8+ T cells sorted from blood, sampled in a trial of the OX40 agonist ivuxolimab. The receptor source for this set is an adult with an advanced solid tumor such as melanoma, head and neck, liver or kidney cancer. CDR3s include the opening cysteine and the closing phenylalanine or tryptophan. A D gene is named only where the DNA matches it firmly. Some rows mark clone size as missing; the rest say once, few, many or name a class of expanded clone.

j_gene	abundance	d_gene	v_gene	CDR3aa	CDR3nt
TRBJ2-1	NA	NA	TRBV7-6	CASSSTTSGANEQFF	TGTGCCAGCAGCTCAACCACCTCAGGGGCCAATGAGCAGTTCTTC
TRBJ1-5	NA	TRBD1	TRBV5-4	CASSERDRPDQPQHF	TGTGCCAGCAGCGAAAGGGACAGGCCGGATCAGCCCCAGCATTTT
TRBJ2-2	NA	TRBD1	TRBV29-1	CSVEYGTVNGELFF	TGCAGCGTTGAATACGGGACAGTAAACGGGGAGCTGTTTTTT
TRBJ1-2	NA	TRBD1	TRBV7-2	CASRVGQGVGYGYTF	TGTGCCAGCAGGGTCGGACAGGGTGTGGGATATGGCTACACCTTC
TRBJ2-5	NA	TRBD1	TRBV6-1	CASRLIRGLGETQYF	TGTGCCAGCAGGCTTATTAGGGGGCTGGGAGAGACCCAGTACTTC
TRBJ1-1	NA	TRBD1	TRBV7-6	CASSQGAIANTEAFF	TGTGCCAGCAGCCAGGGGGCCATCGCGAACACTGAAGCTTTCTTT
TRBJ2-1	NA	NA	TRBV7-2	CASSLAWNGNEQFF	TGTGCCAGCAGCTTAGCGTGGAATGGGAATGAGCAGTTCTTC
TRBJ1-2	once	TRBD1	TRBV29-1	CSVESRDSSNYGYTF	TGCAGCGTTGAGAGCCGGGACAGTTCTAACTATGGCTACACCTTC
TRBJ1-4	NA	NA	TRBV7-9	CASSDPWGEKLFF	TGTGCCAGCAGCGACCCCTGGGGTGAAAAACTGTTTTTT
TRBJ1-4	NA	NA	TRBV27	CASSHRDTEKLFF	TGTGCCAGCAGTCACCGGGACACCGAAAAACTGTTTTTT
TRBJ2-5	NA	TRBD2	TRBV29-1	CSVVLAGDVETQYF	TGCAGCGTTGTTCTAGCGGGAGATGTTGAGACCCAGTACTTC
TRBJ1-1	NA	TRBD1	TRBV29-1	CSVPTPTGVAFF	TGCAGCGTTCCTACCCCCACAGGGGTAGCTTTCTTT
TRBJ2-2	NA	NA	TRBV2	CASVWTENTGELFF	TGTGCCAGTGTATGGACGGAGAACACCGGGGAGCTGTTTTTT
TRBJ1-5	NA	NA	TRBV4-1	CASSLAADYSNQPQHF	TGCGCCAGCAGCTTGGCGGCAGATTATAGCAATCAGCCCCAGCATTTT
TRBJ1-2	NA	NA	TRBV27	CASSLGQRGYGYTF	TGTGCCAGCAGTTTAGGGCAGAGGGGCTATGGCTACACCTTC
TRBJ1-2	NA	NA	TRBV6-5	CASRARGGGHYGYTF	TGTGCCAGCAGGGCGCGTGGGGGGGGTCACTATGGCTACACCTTC
TRBJ1-1	NA	NA	TRBV13	CASSPPGGAALRTEAFF	TGTGCCAGCAGCCCCCCTGGTGGCGCAGCTCTGAGGACTGAAGCTTTCTTT
TRBJ2-7	NA	NA	TRBV6-5	CASSYYPGTSEQYF	TGTGCCAGCAGTTACTATCCAGGGACGAGTGAGCAGTACTTC
TRBJ2-2	NA	NA	TRBV2	CASSDGFLGGVAGELFF	TGTGCCAGCAGTGACGGCTTTCTAGGGGGGGTGGCCGGGGAGCTGTTTTTT
TRBJ2-1	once	TRBD2	TRBV15	CATSRDMPSGGENEQFF	TGTGCCACCAGCAGAGATATGCCTAGCGGGGGAGAGAATGAGCAGTTCTTC
TRBJ2-1	once	NA	TRBV29-1	CSVESGDNEQFF	TGCAGCGTTGAATCAGGGGACAATGAGCAGTTCTTC
TRBJ2-7	NA	NA	TRBV27	CASSSLQRQDYEQYF	TGTGCCAGCAGTTCCCTTCAGCGGCAAGACTACGAGCAGTACTTC
TRBJ2-2	NA	NA	TRBV6-5	CASSPILVSAGELFF	TGTGCCAGCAGCCCTATTTTGGTGAGCGCCGGGGAGCTGTTTTTT
TRBJ1-1	NA	NA	TRBV5-6	CASSAPGASEAFF	TGTGCCAGCAGCGCCCCGGGGGCCTCGGAAGCTTTCTTT
TRBJ2-1	NA	NA	TRBV27	CASSSNRDGYNEQFF	TGTGCCAGCAGTTCCAACAGGGACGGGTACAATGAGCAGTTCTTC
TRBJ2-7	few	TRBD2	TRBV27	CASSQLLAGGPMEQYF	TGTGCCAGCAGTCAATTACTAGCGGGAGGGCCTATGGAGCAGTACTTC
TRBJ2-1	NA	TRBD2	TRBV2	CASSLAGPYNEQFF	TGTGCCAGCAGTCTAGCGGGGCCCTACAATGAGCAGTTCTTC
TRBJ1-1	NA	TRBD1	TRBV11-1	CASSSPGQGTEAFF	TGTGCCAGCAGCTCTCCGGGACAGGGGACTGAAGCTTTCTTT
TRBJ1-2	NA	NA	TRBV7-9	CASSLGTYGYTF	TGTGCCAGCAGCTTAGGTACCTATGGCTACACCTTC
TRBJ2-5	NA	NA	TRBV5-8	CASSFEGSLETQYF	TGTGCCAGCAGCTTTGAGGGCTCTCTGGAGACCCAGTACTTC
TRBJ1-4	NA	NA	TRBV10-3	CAISESESRGFEKLFF	TGTGCCATCAGTGAGTCGGAATCCCGGGGGTTTGAAAAACTGTTTTTT
TRBJ1-2	few	TRBD1	TRBV5-1	CASSNSKTGIYGYTF	TGCGCCAGCAGCAACAGTAAGACAGGGATCTATGGCTACACCTTC
TRBJ1-1	NA	NA	TRBV5-1	CASSAPAVGLPEAFF	TGCGCCAGCAGCGCCCCGGCCGTCGGTTTACCTGAAGCTTTCTTT
TRBJ1-2	NA	NA	TRBV7-9	CASSSAGQNNYGYTF	TGTGCCAGCAGCTCCGCGGGGCAAAATAACTATGGCTACACCTTC
TRBJ2-1	NA	TRBD2	TRBV27	CASRTSGSSYNEQFF	TGTGCCAGCAGGACTAGCGGGAGCTCCTACAATGAGCAGTTCTTC
TRBJ2-7	NA	TRBD2	TRBV4-2	CASSQEPRKGLAGIYEQYF	TGTGCCAGCAGCCAAGAGCCGAGGAAGGGACTAGCGGGGATCTACGAGCAGTACTTC
TRBJ2-3	NA	NA	TRBV7-8	CASSLVGGATDTQYF	TGTGCCAGCAGCTTAGTGGGCGGGGCCACAGATACGCAGTATTTT
TRBJ2-3	NA	TRBD1	TRBV6-5	CASRSTGAITDTQYF	TGTGCCAGCAGATCGACAGGGGCCATCACAGATACGCAGTATTTT
TRBJ2-7	NA	TRBD2	TRBV4-3	CASSQDRRLAGVTYEQYF	TGCGCCAGCAGCCAAGATCGGCGACTAGCGGGAGTCACCTACGAGCAGTACTTC
TRBJ2-1	NA	TRBD2	TRBV9	CASSVSPAPTSGYNEQFF	TGTGCCAGCAGCGTATCCCCAGCACCAACTAGCGGCTACAATGAGCAGTTCTTC
TRBJ2-1	NA	NA	TRBV6-5	CASSQGQPSYNEQFF	TGTGCCAGCAGTCAAGGACAGCCGTCCTACAATGAGCAGTTCTTC
TRBJ2-5	NA	NA	TRBV27	CASRPSGWEETQYF	TGTGCCAGCAGACCCTCAGGGTGGGAAGAGACCCAGTACTTC
TRBJ1-5	NA	TRBD1	TRBV6-6	CASSLGQGGNQPQHF	TGTGCCAGCAGTTTAGGACAGGGGGGCAATCAGCCCCAGCATTTT